The rows below give T cell receptor beta chains drawn from one sample of a study of cytomegalovirus exposure and HLA in healthy donors. The method was immunoSEQ multiplex PCR; TCRdb's version includes in-frame clones alone and lacks a portion of them. The profile covers about 130,000 clones, with approximately 82% appearing a single time and 25% to 30% taken by the ten largest. The material sequenced was PBMCs. These receptors were collected from a man younger than 45 in good health and CMV-seropositive. CDR3s include the opening cysteine and the closing phenylalanine or tryptophan. Fields, in order: J gene, D gene, V gene, CDR3 length, clone size, CDR3 DNA, CDR3 protein. A D gene is named only where the DNA matches it firmly. A clone size is listed for some rows: how often the clone was seen (once, few, many), or a class if it is expanded.

j_call: TRBJ2-1; d_call: TRBD2; v_call: TRBV5-1; cdr3_length: 16; clone_size: NA; cdr3_nt: TGCGCCAGCAGCTCAAAACCTAGCGGGGCCTACAATGAGCAGTTCTTC; cdr3_aa: CASSSKPSGAYNEQFF
j_call: TRBJ1-2; d_call: NA; v_call: TRBV14; cdr3_length: 12; clone_size: few; cdr3_nt: TGTGCCAGCAGCCAAGTTGGGAGAGGCTACACCTTC; cdr3_aa: CASSQVGRGYTF
j_call: TRBJ2-1; d_call: NA; v_call: TRBV30; cdr3_length: 12; clone_size: NA; cdr3_nt: TGTGCCTGGAGTGTGCGGGAAAATGAGCAGTTCTTC; cdr3_aa: CAWSVRENEQFF
j_call: TRBJ1-1; d_call: TRBD1; v_call: TRBV5-8; cdr3_length: 15; clone_size: NA; cdr3_nt: TGTGCCAGCAGCTGGGGACAGACCATGAACACTGAAGCTTTCTTT; cdr3_aa: CASSWGQTMNTEAFF
j_call: TRBJ1-2; d_call: NA; v_call: TRBV19; cdr3_length: 13; clone_size: NA; cdr3_nt: TGTGCCACTTCCAAGGGGGGGTCGTATGGCTACACCTTC; cdr3_aa: CATSKGGSYGYTF
j_call: TRBJ1-2; d_call: NA; v_call: TRBV7-2; cdr3_length: 16; clone_size: NA; cdr3_nt: TGTGCCAGCAGCTTATTTGCGGGGGCAGGGGCTGATGGCTACACCTTC; cdr3_aa: CASSLFAGAGADGYTF
j_call: TRBJ1-2; d_call: NA; v_call: TRBV19; cdr3_length: 16; clone_size: NA; cdr3_nt: TGTGCCAGTAGTATAGCCCAGGGGCAGGGAGTCCATGGCTACACCTTC; cdr3_aa: CASSIAQGQGVHGYTF
j_call: TRBJ2-1; d_call: TRBD2; v_call: TRBV18; cdr3_length: 15; clone_size: NA; cdr3_nt: TGTGCCAGCTCAGAGACTAGCGGCTTGTACAATGAGCAGTTCTTC; cdr3_aa: CASSETSGLYNEQFF
j_call: TRBJ1-2; d_call: NA; v_call: TRBV4-2; cdr3_length: 16; clone_size: NA; cdr3_nt: TGTGCCAGCAGCCAAGAATGGCCCTCCGATTCCAATGGCTACACCTTC; cdr3_aa: CASSQEWPSDSNGYTF
j_call: TRBJ2-2; d_call: NA; v_call: TRBV5-4; cdr3_length: 14; clone_size: once; cdr3_nt: TGTGCCAGCAGCTTGGACAGCTTGACCGGGGAGCTGTTTTTT; cdr3_aa: CASSLDSLTGELFF
j_call: TRBJ1-1; d_call: TRBD1; v_call: TRBV19; cdr3_length: 15; clone_size: NA; cdr3_nt: TGTGCCACCACCCGGGACAGGGGGCAGAACACTGAAGCTTTCTTT; cdr3_aa: CATTRDRGQNTEAFF
j_call: TRBJ1-1; d_call: NA; v_call: TRBV19; cdr3_length: 15; clone_size: once; cdr3_nt: TGTGCCAGTAAACAACGGCAGGGAGGGAACACTGAAGCTTTCTTT; cdr3_aa: CASKQRQGGNTEAFF
j_call: TRBJ1-1; d_call: NA; v_call: TRBV29-1; cdr3_length: 13; clone_size: NA; cdr3_nt: TGCAGCGTGCGGGGGGGCAGCGACACTGAAGCTTTCTTT; cdr3_aa: CSVRGGSDTEAFF
j_call: TRBJ1-3; d_call: NA; v_call: TRBV5-1; cdr3_length: 14; clone_size: NA; cdr3_nt: TGCGCCAGCAGCTTGGAGGGGGTTGGAAACACCATATATTTT; cdr3_aa: CASSLEGVGNTIYF
j_call: TRBJ1-1; d_call: TRBD1; v_call: TRBV14; cdr3_length: 17; clone_size: NA; cdr3_nt: TGTGCCAGCAGCCAACCACCGGGACAGGGGGAAGGAACTGAAGCTTTCTTT; cdr3_aa: CASSQPPGQGEGTEAFF
j_call: TRBJ2-7; d_call: TRBD1; v_call: TRBV19; cdr3_length: 15; clone_size: NA; cdr3_nt: TGTGCCAGTAGTATAGAAGGACAGGGGAACCACGAGCAGTACTTC; cdr3_aa: CASSIEGQGNHEQYF
j_call: TRBJ1-5; d_call: NA; v_call: TRBV19; cdr3_length: 14; clone_size: NA; cdr3_nt: TGTGCCAGTAGTATCAGAACGGGAGGTCAGCCCCAGCATTTT; cdr3_aa: CASSIRTGGQPQHF
j_call: TRBJ2-6; d_call: NA; v_call: TRBV19; cdr3_length: 15; clone_size: NA; cdr3_nt: TGTGCCAGTACCCAAGGGGGCTCTGGGGCCAACGTCCTGACTTTC; cdr3_aa: CASTQGGSGANVLTF
j_call: TRBJ1-5; d_call: NA; v_call: TRBV6-1; cdr3_length: 13; clone_size: once; cdr3_nt: TGTGCCAGCAGTGCGGACAACAATCAGCCCCAGCATTTT; cdr3_aa: CASSADNNQPQHF
j_call: TRBJ1-2; d_call: NA; v_call: TRBV19; cdr3_length: 13; clone_size: NA; cdr3_nt: TGTGCCAGCCAAATCAGGGGCACCTATGGCTACACCTTC; cdr3_aa: CASQIRGTYGYTF
j_call: TRBJ1-6; d_call: NA; v_call: TRBV10-1; cdr3_length: 10; clone_size: NA; cdr3_nt: TGCGCCAGCATTTCCGGTCCCCTCCACTTT; cdr3_aa: CASISGPLHF
j_call: TRBJ1-6; d_call: NA; v_call: TRBV27; cdr3_length: 17; clone_size: NA; cdr3_nt: TGTGCCAGCAGTGCTGGGACTGGAAGCTCCTATAATTCACCCCTCCACTTT; cdr3_aa: CASSAGTGSSYNSPLHF
j_call: TRBJ2-1; d_call: TRBD2; v_call: TRBV7-6; cdr3_length: 17; clone_size: NA; cdr3_nt: TGTGCCAGCAGCTTTCGAGCTAGCGGGATTTCCTACAATGAGCAGTTCTTC; cdr3_aa: CASSFRASGISYNEQFF
j_call: TRBJ2-3; d_call: TRBD2; v_call: TRBV25-1; cdr3_length: 16; clone_size: NA; cdr3_nt: TGTGCCAGCAGTCCCCGGACTAGCGGGAGGCCAGATACGCAGTATTTT; cdr3_aa: CASSPRTSGRPDTQYF
j_call: TRBJ1-2; d_call: NA; v_call: TRBV5-4; cdr3_length: 13; clone_size: once; cdr3_nt: TGTGCCAGCAGCTATACACAGGTCCCTGGCTACACCTTC; cdr3_aa: CASSYTQVPGYTF
j_call: TRBJ1-6; d_call: TRBD1; v_call: TRBV6-4; cdr3_length: 14; clone_size: medium-sized; cdr3_nt: TGTGCCAGCAGTGACTCGACAGGGGGTTCACCCCTCCACTTT; cdr3_aa: CASSDSTGGSPLHF
j_call: TRBJ2-7; d_call: NA; v_call: TRBV6-6; cdr3_length: 13; clone_size: NA; cdr3_nt: TGTGCCAGCAGTTTAGGGGACTCCTACGAGCAGTACTTC; cdr3_aa: CASSLGDSYEQYF
j_call: TRBJ1-1; d_call: TRBD1; v_call: TRBV5-1; cdr3_length: 16; clone_size: NA; cdr3_nt: TGCGCCAGCAGCCCCCGACAGGGGGCGGCTGGCACTGAAGCTTTCTTT; cdr3_aa: CASSPRQGAAGTEAFF
j_call: TRBJ1-1; d_call: TRBD1; v_call: TRBV7-9; cdr3_length: 15; clone_size: NA; cdr3_nt: TGTGCCAGCAGCTTATCCGGACAGGGGGACACTGAAGCTTTCTTT; cdr3_aa: CASSLSGQGDTEAFF
j_call: TRBJ2-5; d_call: NA; v_call: TRBV5-1; cdr3_length: 14; clone_size: NA; cdr3_nt: TGCGCCAGCAGCTTGGACGGCGGTAAGGAGACCCAGTACTTC; cdr3_aa: CASSLDGGKETQYF
j_call: TRBJ1-5; d_call: TRBD1; v_call: TRBV15; cdr3_length: 15; clone_size: NA; cdr3_nt: TGTGCCACCAGCGGGGGACAGGGGAGTAATCAGCCCCAGCATTTT; cdr3_aa: CATSGGQGSNQPQHF
j_call: TRBJ2-2; d_call: NA; v_call: TRBV11-3; cdr3_length: 14; clone_size: once; cdr3_nt: TGTGCCAGCAGCTCCGGTGCGGAGACCGGGGAGCTGTTTTTT; cdr3_aa: CASSSGAETGELFF
j_call: TRBJ1-2; d_call: NA; v_call: TRBV6-6; cdr3_length: 14; clone_size: NA; cdr3_nt: TGTGCCAGCAGGGTGGGCGAGGGTAACTATGGCTACACCTTC; cdr3_aa: CASRVGEGNYGYTF
j_call: TRBJ1-5; d_call: NA; v_call: TRBV15; cdr3_length: 14; clone_size: NA; cdr3_nt: TGTGCCACCCAAGACTACCGCGTAGATCAGCCCCAGCATTTT; cdr3_aa: CATQDYRVDQPQHF
j_call: TRBJ2-7; d_call: NA; v_call: TRBV7-2; cdr3_length: 15; clone_size: NA; cdr3_nt: TGTGCCAGCAGCCCCCGACCGAGCGGGTTCTACGAGCAGTACTTC; cdr3_aa: CASSPRPSGFYEQYF
j_call: TRBJ2-3; d_call: TRBD1; v_call: TRBV18; cdr3_length: 16; clone_size: NA; cdr3_nt: TGTGCCAGCTCACGAGTAACCGGGACAGGGGCAGATACGCAGTATTTT; cdr3_aa: CASSRVTGTGADTQYF
j_call: TRBJ2-7; d_call: TRBD1; v_call: TRBV6-1; cdr3_length: 14; clone_size: NA; cdr3_nt: TGTGCCAGCAGTGAAAAGGGACAGTCCTACGAGCAGTACTTC; cdr3_aa: CASSEKGQSYEQYF
j_call: TRBJ1-4; d_call: TRBD1; v_call: TRBV12-5; cdr3_length: 14; clone_size: few; cdr3_nt: TGTGCTAGTGCCCCCGGGACAGGGGACGAAAAACTGTTTTTT; cdr3_aa: CASAPGTGDEKLFF
j_call: TRBJ2-1; d_call: NA; v_call: TRBV29-1; cdr3_length: 13; clone_size: few; cdr3_nt: TGCAGCGGGGCCCAGGGGGGCAACAATGAGCAGTTCTTC; cdr3_aa: CSGAQGGNNEQFF
j_call: TRBJ2-2; d_call: NA; v_call: TRBV4-3; cdr3_length: 16; clone_size: few; cdr3_nt: TGCGCCAGCAGCCAAGTCGGACTGCAGAACACCGGGGAGCTGTTTTTT; cdr3_aa: CASSQVGLQNTGELFF
j_call: TRBJ1-4; d_call: NA; v_call: TRBV7-6; cdr3_length: 15; clone_size: NA; cdr3_nt: TGTGCCAGCAGCCCCCCCGGGGTGCCTAATGAAAAACTGTTTTTT; cdr3_aa: CASSPPGVPNEKLFF
j_call: TRBJ2-1; d_call: TRBD2; v_call: TRBV27; cdr3_length: 15; clone_size: NA; cdr3_nt: TGTGCCAGCAGTTCATCCGGGACTAGCGACAATGAGCAGTTCTTC; cdr3_aa: CASSSSGTSDNEQFF
j_call: TRBJ2-7; d_call: NA; v_call: TRBV11-3; cdr3_length: 14; clone_size: NA; cdr3_nt: TGTGCCAGCAGCTTGACAGGACTTTCCTACGAGCAGTACTTC; cdr3_aa: CASSLTGLSYEQYF
j_call: TRBJ2-2; d_call: TRBD1; v_call: TRBV11-2; cdr3_length: 18; clone_size: NA; cdr3_nt: TGTGCCAGCAGCTTAGGTCGGGCAGGGGGCGCGAACACCGGGGAGCTGTTTTTT; cdr3_aa: CASSLGRAGGANTGELFF
j_call: TRBJ1-1; d_call: NA; v_call: TRBV7-9; cdr3_length: 15; clone_size: NA; cdr3_nt: TGTGCCAGCAGCTTAAGTTCCCCGGGGAACACTGAAGCTTTCTTT; cdr3_aa: CASSLSSPGNTEAFF
j_call: TRBJ2-1; d_call: NA; v_call: TRBV15; cdr3_length: 16; clone_size: NA; cdr3_nt: TGTGCCACCAGCAGAAGAGAGCTGGGGAGTGGTAATGAGCAGTTCTTC; cdr3_aa: CATSRRELGSGNEQFF